A single sample gave rise to the 13 T cell receptor beta chains below, sequenced in a study of T cell responses to AZD1222 COVID-19 vaccine (dated by TCRdb to about 2021). This specimen's time point label, interpreted: about 28 days (+/-7) after the second vaccine dose. The treatment or condition label corresponds to: meningococcal conjugate vaccine given as trial control. Receptor libraries were prepared by the immunoSEQ multiplex PCR assay. The source is immuneACCESS, and TCRdb retained only in-frame sequences with V and J called. Part of the clones is not carried over; for the studies checked, unresolved V genes explain less than half of this, and the remainder is unexplained. This sample has about 200,000 clones in its table, and more than 90% of those were observed once. The leading ten clones occupy less than 4% of the sample. The sample here was peripheral blood, taken 28 days after the second dose of the MenACWY control vaccine. These receptors were obtained from an adult who received the MenACWY meningococcal vaccine as a control.

V usage is TRBV5-1 and J usage is TRBJ1-2; D not resolved. The germline gives CDR1 SGHRS, CDR2 YFSETQ. The germline V and J ends were trimmed by 7 bases and 3 bases, with 13 bases remaining between them. CDR3 length equals 13 residues. CDR3 loop: CASGRAGDYGYTF. The CDR3 DNA reads as TGCGCCAGCGGGAGGGCTGGGGACTATGGCTACACCTTC.

V and J are TRBV5-4 and TRBJ1-2; maybe TRBD1 (5 bases). Germline-derived CDR1 and CDR2 are SGHNT and YYREEE (reference sequence). This CDR3 region has 15 residues. The V gene lost 2 bases and the J gene lost 3 bases, with 14 bases spanning the gap. The CDR3 region has the DNA TGTGCCAGCAGCTTCTCTCATGGAGGGGACTATGGCTACACCTTC. This gives the protein CASSFSHGGDYGYTF.

The J gene is TRBJ2-7, the V gene TRBV7-2; no firm D call. The CDR3 is 13 residues long. Per germline, CDR1 SGHTA and CDR2 FQGNSA. The V and J ends lost 4 bases and 3 bases respectively, with 10 bases between them. The CDR3 DNA reads TGTGCCAGCAGCTCGCGGCAGATCTACGAGCAGTACTTC. Its translation is CASSSRQIYEQYF. The full variable domain, in which reference TRBV7-2 and TRBJ2-7 provide the parts outside the CDR3, is GAGVSQSPSNKVTEKGKDVELRCDPISGHTALYWYRQSLGQGLEFLIYFQGNSAPDKSGLPSDRFSAERTGGSVSTLTIQRTQQEDSAVYLCASSSRQIYEQYFGPGTRLTVT.

The chain couples TRBV5-8 to TRBJ2-3, with TRBD2 matching 8 bases. The junction had 8 bases not matched to a gene; V was cut back by 4 bases and J by 4 bases. The CDR3 contains 15 residues. Per the germline V gene, CDR1 is SGHTS and CDR2 is YDEGEE. In DNA, the CDR3 is TGTGCCAGCAGCGCGGGACTAGTGAGTCCAGATACGCAGTATTTT. Translated, it gives CASSAGLVSPDTQYF.

This sequence joins TRBV7-2 and TRBJ2-3; TRBD2 aligns across 7 bases. V gave up 5 bases and J gave up 2 bases; unmatched junction bases: 4. The CDR3 consists of 14 residues. CDR1 is SGHTA and CDR2 is FQGNSA in the germline V gene. DNA of the CDR3: TGTGCCAGCAGCCTTAGCGGGTTCACAGATACGCAGTATTTT. This sequence encodes CASSLSGFTDTQYF.

The V call is TRBV7-3, the J call TRBJ2-5; no definite D call. Trimming stripped 5 bases from V and 5 bases from J, with 9 bases between. The CDR3 sequence is 12 residues long. Germline V gene lookup returns CDR1 SGHTA and CDR2 FQGTGA. CDR3 sequence: CASSPDTETQYF. CDR3 in DNA: TGTGCCAGCAGCCCAGACACGGAGACCCAGTACTTC.

The V call is TRBV3-1 (or the pseudogene TRBV3-2), the J call TRBJ2-2, with D possibly matching TRBD2 (5 bases). With 4 bases removed from V and 7 bases from J, the gap between germline ends came to 16 bases. This CDR3 is built from 15 residues. Germline V CDR1 and CDR2: LGHDT, YNNKEL (reference sequence). The CDR3 spells CASSPTDHRGGELFF. The CDR3 DNA sequence: TGTGCCAGCAGCCCGACGGACCACCGGGGCGGGGAGCTGTTTTTT.

This chain uses TRBV7-2 with TRBJ2-6; D perhaps matches TRBD1 (5 bases). Germline lookup yields CDR1 SGHTA and CDR2 FQGNSA. The CDR3 is made up of 14 amino acids. Trimming removed 5 bases at V and 3 bases at J, with 8 bases between. This chain's CDR3 is CASSGRVGANVLTF. For the CDR3, the DNA is TGTGCCAGCAGCGGCAGGGTTGGGGCCAACGTCCTGACTTTC.

The gene calls are TRBV7-2 and TRBJ2-1, with D unclear. Germline-derived CDR1 and CDR2 are SGHTA and FQGNSA. There are 17 residues in the CDR3. The V end was cut by 6 bases, the J end by 3 bases, with 21 bases between. The CDR3 protein is CASRASGVAGYYNEQFF. The CDR3 coding sequence is TGTGCCAGCAGGGCTTCTGGGGTGGCCGGATACTACAATGAGCAGTTCTTC.

The chain couples TRBV6-4 to TRBJ1-4; 7 positions match TRBD1. Germline V lookup: CDR1 MRHNA, CDR2 SNTAGT. Trimming took 7 bases from V and 7 from J; bases not matched to a gene: 9. This CDR3 spans 14 amino acids. For the CDR3, the DNA is TGTGCCAGCATCCTAGACAGGGAAGGTGAAAAACTGTTTTTT. Residues: CASILDREGEKLFF.

The V gene is TRBV7-8, the J gene TRBJ1-5; D is perhaps TRBD1 (5 bases). V was trimmed by 5 bases and J by 3 bases, leaving 17 bases between them. The CDR3 covers 16 residues. The germline V gene has CDR1 SGHVS and CDR2 FQNEAQ. The CDR3 region is CASSLLGVGANQPQHF. Written as DNA, the CDR3 is TGTGCCAGCAGCCTACTGGGGGTAGGGGCCAATCAGCCCCAGCATTTT.

The gene calls are TRBV5-4 and TRBJ2-3, with no clear D. Trimming left V 0 bases short and J 2 bases short, with 7 bases between. Germline values: CDR1 SGHNT, CDR2 YYREEE (reference sequence). This CDR3 spans 14 amino acids. The CDR3, as DNA: TGTGCCAGCAGCTTGGAACTGAACACAGATACGCAGTATTTT. Residues: CASSLELNTDTQYF.

There are a few counts of this clone. V is TRBV19 and J is TRBJ1-2; D is ambiguous. V gave up 8 bases and J gave up 1 base, with 17 bases separating them. The CDR3 covers 15 residues. CDR1 LNHDA and CDR2 SQIVND come from the germline V gene (reference sequence). CDR3 sequence reads: CASHKSPRGNYGYTF. The CDR3 bases are TGTGCCAGTCACAAGTCACCCCGGGGTAACTATGGCTACACCTTC.